This is a list of T cell receptor beta chains from one sample in a study of identical twins. TCRdb processed the 5' RACE reads anew with MiXCR; each CDR3 protein has one entry. The table has 570,000 or so distinct CDR3 sequences, approximately 10% seen once; the top ten hold roughly 3%. This sample also belongs to another study, concerning yellow fever vaccine responses in identical twins.

Sequencing was carried out using PBMCs. All receptors derive from a woman in her late teens or twenties in good health. CDR3s include the opening cysteine and the closing phenylalanine or tryptophan. Fields, in order: D gene, J gene, V gene, clone size, CDR3 protein, CDR3 DNA. A D gene is named only where the DNA matches it firmly. Expanded clones get a size class; other rows say once, few or many, or leave the size out.

>-|TRBJ1-1|TRBV18|few
CASSGLAGADTEAFF
TGTGCCAGCTCAGGGTTGGCGGGGGCAGACACTGAAGCTTTCTTT
>TRBD2|TRBJ2-4|TRBV30|once
CAWSGPRLAGGVKNIQYF
TGTGCCTGGAGTGGCCCCAGACTAGCGGGGGGCGTCAAAAACATTCAGTACTTC
>TRBD1|TRBJ2-6|TRBV18|few
CASSPTGQGYSGANVLTF
TGTGCCAGCTCACCCACGGGACAGGGGTACTCTGGGGCCAACGTCCTGACTTTC
>-|TRBJ2-5|TRBV28|few
CASSLTIGSFRETQYF
TGTGCCAGCAGTTTAACCATCGGGAGCTTTCGGGAGACCCAGTACTTC
>TRBD1|TRBJ2-7|TRBV29-1|many
CSVVPGTGGYEQYF
TGCAGCGTCGTCCCCGGGACAGGGGGCTACGAGCAGTACTTC
>-|TRBJ2-7|TRBV28|many
CASSFSGDSYEQYF
TGTGCCAGCAGTTTCTCGGGGGATTCCTACGAGCAGTACTTC
>-|TRBJ2-7|TRBV6-2/TRBV6-3|once
CASSPTRSGEQYF
TGTGCCAGCAGCCCGACTAGATCAGGGGAGCAGTACTTC
>TRBD2|TRBJ2-3|TRBV20-1|many
CSASKIAGGPADTQYF
TGCAGTGCTTCAAAAATAGCGGGAGGGCCGGCAGATACGCAGTATTTT
>-|TRBJ2-7|TRBV10-3|-
CAIRDSSDEQYF
TGTGCCATCCGGGACTCCTCCGACGAGCAGTACTTC
>TRBD1|TRBJ1-5|TRBV7-8|many
CASSFSQGVNQPQHF
TGTGCCAGCAGCTTCTCCCAGGGGGTCAATCAGCCCCAGCATTTT
>-|TRBJ2-6|TRBV15|many
CATSRGIGQSKSSGANVLTF
TGTGCCACCAGCAGAGGAATTGGACAGAGCAAATCCTCTGGGGCCAACGTCCTGACTTTC
>-|TRBJ2-2|TRBV6-5|few
CASSYSAGPPSGELFF
TGTGCCAGCAGTTACTCGGCAGGTCCCCCGTCCGGGGAGCTGTTTTTT
>-|TRBJ2-5|TRBV6-5|-
CASSYSRQGTQYF
TGTGCCAGCAGTTACTCGCGGCAAGGGACCCAGTACTTC
>TRBD1|TRBJ1-2|TRBV20-1|many
CSARVPRQGAVGYTF
TGCAGTGCTAGAGTCCCTCGACAGGGGGCCGTTGGCTACACCTTC
>-|TRBJ2-7|TRBV29-1|-
CSVEWAGWENEQYF
TGCAGCGTTGAATGGGCAGGGTGGGAGAACGAGCAGTACTTC
>TRBD2|TRBJ2-1|TRBV28|-
CASSPRIVLAGVNMQFF
TGTGCCAGCAGTCCCCGAATCGTACTAGCGGGAGTAAATATGCAGTTCTTC
>TRBD2|TRBJ2-5|TRBV18|-
CASSPLASGRLETQYF
TGTGCCAGCTCACCACTGGCTAGCGGGAGATTGGAGACCCAGTACTTC
>-|TRBJ2-1|TRBV20-1|-
CSARTLADYNEQFF
TGCAGTGCTAGGACACTAGCCGACTACAATGAGCAGTTCTTC
>-|TRBJ2-3|TRBV6-2/TRBV6-3|few
CASSYGGHSTDTQYF
TGTGCCAGCAGTTACGGGGGACATAGCACAGATACGCAGTATTTT
>-|TRBJ2-7|TRBV20-1|many
CSAWRTESDYEQYF
TGCAGTGCTTGGCGGACAGAGAGTGACTACGAGCAGTACTTC
>-|TRBJ2-7|TRBV19|-
CASSISVDTEEYF
TGTGCCAGTAGTATAAGTGTTGACACGGAGGAGTACTTC
>-|TRBJ2-7|TRBV12-3/TRBV12-4|many
CASSPLGRTPSYEQYF
TGTGCCAGCAGTCCTCTGGGACGTACTCCTTCCTACGAGCAGTACTTC
>-|TRBJ2-7|TRBV6-1|few
CASSAYRAYEQYF
TGTGCCAGCAGTGCTTACAGGGCCTACGAGCAGTACTTC
>-|TRBJ2-7|TRBV24-1|few
CATSPGGWGSYEQYF
TGTGCCACCAGCCCCGGGGGTTGGGGCTCCTACGAGCAGTACTTC
>TRBD1|TRBJ2-5|TRBV7-2|few
CASSRQGERQETQYF
TGTGCCAGCAGCCGACAGGGCGAAAGACAAGAGACCCAGTACTTC
>TRBD1|TRBJ2-7|TRBV11-2|-
CASSLGNRGLGEQYF
TGTGCCAGCAGCTTGGGGAACAGGGGCTTAGGCGAGCAGTACTTC
>-|TRBJ2-2|TRBV3-1|few
CASSQDRVIGLFF
TGTGCCAGCAGCCAAGATCGGGTAATCGGGCTGTTTTTT
>-|TRBJ2-2|TRBV28|-
CASSQPWQGRTWAGELFF
TGTGCCAGCAGTCAACCGTGGCAGGGCCGTACCTGGGCCGGGGAGCTGTTTTTT
>-|TRBJ2-1|TRBV12-3/TRBV12-4|few
CASSSTGQPFF
TGTGCCAGCAGCTCAACAGGACAACCGTTCTTC
>-|TRBJ2-7|TRBV7-9|few
CASSSGAPPYEQYF
TGTGCCAGCAGCTCAGGGGCCCCTCCCTACGAGCAGTACTTC
>-|TRBJ2-1|TRBV7-9|many
CASSLGSGPGSYNEQFF
TGTGCCAGCAGCTTAGGTTCCGGACCCGGGTCCTACAATGAGCAGTTCTTC
>-|TRBJ1-1|TRBV9|many
CASSVGVGEGAFF
TGTGCCAGCAGCGTTGGGGTGGGGGAAGGAGCTTTCTTT
>-|TRBJ2-1|TRBV10-3|-
CAISDGETVHEQFF
TGTGCCATAAGTGATGGCGAGACAGTCCATGAGCAGTTCTTC
>TRBD1|TRBJ2-5|TRBV7-2|many
CASSRPMDRAQETQYF
TGTGCCAGCAGCAGACCGATGGACAGGGCCCAAGAGACCCAGTACTTC
>-|TRBJ1-3|TRBV12-3/TRBV12-4|many
CASSFPAGNTIYF
TGTGCCAGCAGTTTCCCCGCTGGAAACACCATATATTTT
>TRBD1|TRBJ2-1|TRBV12-3/TRBV12-4|many
CASSQGTGQGVRYNEQFF
TGTGCCAGCAGCCAAGGGACGGGACAGGGGGTTCGGTACAATGAGCAGTTCTTC
>-|TRBJ2-1|TRBV10-1|-
CASSESLNNEQFF
TGCGCCAGCAGTGAGTCTCTGAACAATGAGCAGTTCTTC
>-|TRBJ2-3|TRBV12-2|few
CASRLRSSADTQYF
TGTGCAAGTCGCTTACGGAGTAGCGCAGATACGCAGTATTTT
>-|TRBJ2-3|TRBV12-3/TRBV12-4|few
CASSARGGRVEDTQYF
TGTGCCAGCAGCGCCAGGGGGGGGCGAGTTGAAGATACGCAGTATTTT
>TRBD2|TRBJ2-3|TRBV6-2/TRBV6-3|few
CARVASTSGGLADTQYF
TGTGCCAGAGTAGCCTCGACTAGCGGGGGTTTGGCAGATACGCAGTATTTT
>-|TRBJ1-5|TRBV12-3/TRBV12-4|many
CASSLGGSSNQPQHF
TGTGCCAGCAGTTTAGGAGGGAGTAGCAATCAGCCCCAGCATTTT
>TRBD2|TRBJ2-2|TRBV6-2/TRBV6-3|few
CASRQTSGSSGELFF
TGTGCCAGCAGGCAGACTAGCGGGAGTTCCGGGGAGCTGTTTTTT
>-|TRBJ2-1|TRBV5-6|-
CASSPTGFNEQFF
TGTGCCAGCAGCCCGACGGGGTTCAATGAGCAGTTCTTC
>TRBD1|TRBJ2-7|TRBV7-2|many
CASVLIPGTGYEQYF
TGTGCCAGCGTGCTTATACCCGGGACAGGCTACGAGCAGTACTTC